This T cell receptor (beta chain) was retrieved from a study of response to subunit inactivated influenza vaccine. This clonotype was recorded at least ten times. Its antigen is unknown. Findings and caveats of the study: Few new T cells, the authors suggested, are recruited by each seasonal influenza vaccination.

TCRdb reprocessed the RT-PCR reads via MiXCR and lists one record per CDR3 protein. Of 450,000 to 500,000 distinct CDR3 sequences listed, approximately 11% were seen once; the top ten hold approximately 12%. This material consisted of PBMCs from blood, taken roughly 47 days after vaccination. The TCR comes from a man aged 45-60 years who received an inactivated influenza vaccine.

The CDR3 DNA is TGTGCCAGCAGCTTGTCAGGGGGAGGAGCCTACAATGAGCAGTTCTTC. Translated: CASSLSGGGAYNEQFF. The rearrangement joins TRBV5-6 to TRBJ2-1, with a weak D call TRBD1 (7 bases). The CDR3 has 16 amino acids. Germline-derived CDR1 and CDR2 are SGHDT and YYEEEE. V shed 1 base and J shed 2 bases, with 13 bases lying between them.